The next 3 T cell receptor beta chains were all read from a single sample in a study of PD-1 blockade in classical Hodgkin lymphoma. Time point noted: cycle 4 day 1 (C4D1), after 6 weeks of nivolumab. All patients relapsed after autologous stem cell transplantation, and brentuximab vedotin exposure varied. Generated by immunoSEQ multiplex PCR, the TCRdb table keeps only in-frame clones and is missing some. Among some 52,000 clones, 86% were seen once, and the ten largest hold approximately 6.8%. The material was peripheral blood mononuclear cells (PBMCs), obtained before the fourth cycle of nivolumab. These receptors all stem from a human donor with classical Hodgkin lymphoma.

V is TRBV9 and J is TRBJ2-7; no clear D gene. The CDR3 is 14 amino acids. Trimming removed 2 bases from V and 2 bases from J, with 11 bases in between. Germline CDR1 SGDLS, CDR2 YYNGEE. In nucleotides, the CDR3 is TGTGCCAGCAGCGTTACATGGCAACCCTACGAGCAGTACTTC. Its translation: CASSVTWQPYEQYF.

V usage is TRBV19 and J usage is TRBJ2-1; 14 bases fit TRBD2. The CDR3 is 14 amino acids. J lost 10 bases, V lost 6 bases, and 5 bases had no gene match. CDR1 and CDR2 from the germline V gene are LNHDA and SQIVND (reference sequence). The CDR3 DNA follows: TGTGCCAGTAGGGGACTAGCGGGAGTTAACGAGCAGTTCTTC. Translating it yields CASRGLAGVNEQFF.

This CDR3 reads CASSSNDGFWETQYF. The CDR3 DNA follows: TGTGCCAGCAGCTCGAACGACGGGTTCTGGGAGACCCAGTACTTC. The chain combines TRBV7-3 with TRBJ2-5; D remains ambiguous. The CDR3 runs 15 residues. Germline CDR1 and CDR2: SGHTA and FQGTGA. Trimming removed 4 bases at V and 5 bases at J, with 17 bases between.